One and the same sample provided the 6 T cell receptor beta chains below, sequenced in a study of human thymus T cells. The data were produced by immunoSEQ multiplex PCR, yet TCRdb's version contains in-frame clones alone and is incomplete. This table holds some 120,000 clones, more than 90% found once. Corrective heart surgery yielded resections, and these provided the thymus tissue. Sequencing was done on a sample of thymus tissue. The receptors originated from a boy younger than two with a congenital heart defect but otherwise immunologically healthy.

The rearrangement uses TRBV29-1 and TRBJ2-5; 10 bases align to TRBD2. Germline CDR1 reads SQVTM; CDR2 reads ANQGSEA. V shed 4 bases, J shed 10 bases, and the junction held 15 bases outside the gene matches. The CDR3 extends over 15 amino acids. CDR3: CSVVGWLAGVRGQYF. The CDR3 DNA is TGCAGCGTTGTAGGGTGGCTAGCGGGGGTCAGAGGCCAGTACTTC.

The rearrangement uses TRBV4-2 and TRBJ1-6; 9 nucleotides align to TRBD1. This CDR3 has 19 residues. The J segment lost 6 bases and the V segment lost 2 bases, leaving 14 bases of the junction unmatched. Germline V gene sequence: CDR1 LGHNA, CDR2 YNFKEQ. CDR3 region: CASSQLRDRAAVRNSPLHF. CDR3 sequence (DNA): TGTGCCAGCAGCCAACTCCGGGACAGGGCCGCGGTTCGTAATTCACCCCTCCACTTT.

The chain joins TRBV5-1 to TRBJ2-1, with 8 bases aligning to TRBD2. The CDR3 has 17 amino acids. Germline CDR1 and CDR2: SGHRS and YFSETQ. Germline trimming cut 0 bases from V and 4 bases from J; bases unmatched to any gene: 9. The CDR3 sequence: CASSLGLAGTYYNEQFF. CDR3 DNA: TGCGCCAGCAGCTTGGGTCTAGCGGGCACGTATTACAATGAGCAGTTCTTC.

The sample holds one count of this clone. Here the CDR3 reads CAISEKIAGGKGYNEQFF. The CDR3 nucleotides read TGTGCCATCAGTGAGAAAATAGCGGGGGGGAAAGGGTACAATGAGCAGTTCTTC. The V and J genes are TRBV10-3 and TRBJ2-1; 11 positions agree with TRBD2. Per germline, CDR1 ENHRY and CDR2 SYGVKD. This CDR3 spans 18 amino acids. Trimming took 2 bases from V and 4 from J; bases not matched to a gene: 10.

Here the CDR3 reads CASSYPGQQNTEAFF. The CDR3 region has the DNA TGTGCCAGCAGTTACCCGGGACAGCAGAACACTGAAGCTTTCTTT. The chain is built from TRBV6-5 and TRBJ1-1; the match to TRBD1 covers 7 bases. V shed 2 bases and J 1 base; nucleotides not matched to a gene: 4. CDR1 is MNHEY, CDR2 SVGAGI, per germline. CDR3 length: 15 amino acids.

This clone was recorded once. This sequence joins TRBV7-3 and TRBJ2-3; 7 nucleotides agree with TRBD1. With V trimmed by 5 bases and J by 0 bases, 2 bases remained unmatched. This CDR3 spans 14 amino acids. Germline V gene lookup returns CDR1 SGHTA and CDR2 FQGTGA. CDR3 amino acids: CASSPTGSTDTQYF. CDR3 coding DNA: TGTGCCAGCAGCCCGACAGGGAGCACAGATACGCAGTATTTT. Complete variable domain (other parts from reference TRBV7-3 and TRBJ2-3): GAGVSQTPSNKVTEKGKYVELRCDPISGHTALYWYRQSLGQGPEFLIYFQGTGAADDSGLPNDRFFAVRPEGSVSTLKIQRTERGDSAVYLCASSPTGSTDTQYFGPGTRLTVL.